This TCR beta chain was documented in a study of cytomegalovirus exposure and HLA in healthy donors. CDR3 size: 14 residues. Trimming left V 0 bases short and J 0 bases short, with 7 bases between. CDR1 is SGDLS and CDR2 is YYNGEE in the germline V gene. Whole-study findings and limits: TCR beta V- and J-gene trimming was later associated with a missense DCLRE1C variant. There were 150 to 200 TCR beta chains listed as cytomegalovirus-associated.

This clone was recorded a few times. The antigen is not known. The PCR had 60 Vbeta and 13 Jbeta primers. The protocol was immunoSEQ multiplex PCR, while the TCRdb copy is restricted to in-frame clones and leaves out a portion. The sample holds about 98,000 clones, 50% to 70% seen once. This sequence joins TRBV9 and TRBJ2-7; maybe TRBD2 (6 bases). Sequences were obtained from PBMCs. This clonotype was sampled from a human donor in good health. For the CDR3, the DNA is TGTGCCAGCAGCGTAGTAGCGGCCTCCTACGAGCAGTACTTC. Encoded protein: CASSVVAASYEQYF.